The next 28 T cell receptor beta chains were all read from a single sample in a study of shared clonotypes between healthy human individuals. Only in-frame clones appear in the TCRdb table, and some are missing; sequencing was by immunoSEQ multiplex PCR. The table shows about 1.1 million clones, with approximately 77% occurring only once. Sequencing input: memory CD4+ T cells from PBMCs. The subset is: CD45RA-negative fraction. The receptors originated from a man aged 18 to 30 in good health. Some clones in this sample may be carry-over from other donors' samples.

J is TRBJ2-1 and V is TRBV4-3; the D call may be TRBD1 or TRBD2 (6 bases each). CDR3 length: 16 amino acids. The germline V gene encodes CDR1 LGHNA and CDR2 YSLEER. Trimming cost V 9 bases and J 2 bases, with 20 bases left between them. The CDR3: CARNNQGSGPYNEQFF. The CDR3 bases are TGCGCCAGAAATAACCAGGGGAGCGGGCCCTACAATGAGCAGTTCTTC.

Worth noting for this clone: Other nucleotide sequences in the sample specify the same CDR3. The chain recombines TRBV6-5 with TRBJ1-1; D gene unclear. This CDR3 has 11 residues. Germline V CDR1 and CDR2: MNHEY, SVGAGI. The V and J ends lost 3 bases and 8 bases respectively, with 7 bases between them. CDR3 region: CASSYNGEAFF. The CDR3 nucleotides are TGTGCCAGCAGTTATAATGGGGAAGCTTTCTTT.

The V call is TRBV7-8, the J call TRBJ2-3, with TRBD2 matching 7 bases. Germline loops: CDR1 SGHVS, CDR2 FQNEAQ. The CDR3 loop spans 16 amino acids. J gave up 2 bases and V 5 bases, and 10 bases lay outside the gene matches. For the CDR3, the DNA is TGTGCCAGCAGCCCGGGAGGCGGGATCGTCACAGATACGCAGTATTTT. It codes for CASSPGGGIVTDTQYF.

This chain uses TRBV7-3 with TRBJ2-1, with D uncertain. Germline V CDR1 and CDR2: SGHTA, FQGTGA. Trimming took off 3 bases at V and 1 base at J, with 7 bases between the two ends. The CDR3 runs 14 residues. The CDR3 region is CASSFAGSYNEQFF. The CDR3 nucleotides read TGTGCCAGCAGCTTTGCCGGGTCCTACAATGAGCAGTTCTTC.

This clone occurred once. CDR3 sequence reads: CASITFPWDRVRSGNTIYF. The CDR3 bases are TGTGCCAGCATTACCTTCCCTTGGGACAGGGTAAGGTCAGGAAACACCATATATTTT. The chain couples TRBV21-1 to TRBJ1-3; the DNA was not used to check the table's D call, TRBD1. TRBV21-1 constitutes a pseudogene. The CDR3 is 19 residues long.

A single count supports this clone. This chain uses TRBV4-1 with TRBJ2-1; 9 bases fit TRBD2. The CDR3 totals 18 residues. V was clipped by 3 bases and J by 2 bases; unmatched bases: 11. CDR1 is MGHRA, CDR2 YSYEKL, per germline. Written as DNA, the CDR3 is TGCGCCAGCAGCCAGGCCGGTAGCGGGAGTCCAACCTACAATGAGCAGTTCTTC. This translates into CASSQAGSGSPTYNEQFF.

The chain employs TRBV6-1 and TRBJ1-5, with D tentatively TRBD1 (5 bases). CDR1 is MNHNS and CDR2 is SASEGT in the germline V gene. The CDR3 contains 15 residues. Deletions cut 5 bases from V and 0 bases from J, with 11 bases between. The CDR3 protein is CASSKQEYSNQPQHF. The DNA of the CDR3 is TGTGCCAGCAGTAAACAGGAATATAGCAATCAGCCCCAGCATTTT.

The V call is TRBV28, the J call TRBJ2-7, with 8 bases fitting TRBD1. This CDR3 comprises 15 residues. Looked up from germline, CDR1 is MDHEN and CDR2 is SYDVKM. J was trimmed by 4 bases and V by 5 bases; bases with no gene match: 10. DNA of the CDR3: TGTGCCAGCAGTCGGGGACTCGGACAGGGTTACGAGCAGTACTTC. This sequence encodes CASSRGLGQGYEQYF.

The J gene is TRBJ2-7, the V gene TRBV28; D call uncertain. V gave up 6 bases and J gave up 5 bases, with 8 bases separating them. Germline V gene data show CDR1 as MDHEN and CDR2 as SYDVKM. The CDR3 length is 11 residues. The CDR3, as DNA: TGTGCCAGCAGCTCTGTACACGAGCAGTACTTC. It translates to CASSSVHEQYF.

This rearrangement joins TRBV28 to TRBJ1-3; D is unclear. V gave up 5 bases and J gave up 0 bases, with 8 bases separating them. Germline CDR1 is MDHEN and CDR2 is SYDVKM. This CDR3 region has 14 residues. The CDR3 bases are TGTGCCAGCAGTATCATTCCCTCTGGAAACACCATATATTTT. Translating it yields CASSIIPSGNTIYF.

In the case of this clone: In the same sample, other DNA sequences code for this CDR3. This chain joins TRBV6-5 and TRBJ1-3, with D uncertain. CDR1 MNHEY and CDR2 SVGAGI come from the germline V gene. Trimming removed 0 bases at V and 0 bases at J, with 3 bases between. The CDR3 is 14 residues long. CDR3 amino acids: CASSYSTSGNTIYF. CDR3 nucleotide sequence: TGTGCCAGCAGTTACTCGACCTCTGGAAACACCATATATTTT.

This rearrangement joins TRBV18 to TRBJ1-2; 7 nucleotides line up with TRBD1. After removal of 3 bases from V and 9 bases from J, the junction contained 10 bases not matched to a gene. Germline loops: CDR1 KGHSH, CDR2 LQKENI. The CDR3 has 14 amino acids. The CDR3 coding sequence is TGTGCCAGCTCACCGACAAAACAGGGGTCTAGCTACACCTTC. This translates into CASSPTKQGSSYTF.

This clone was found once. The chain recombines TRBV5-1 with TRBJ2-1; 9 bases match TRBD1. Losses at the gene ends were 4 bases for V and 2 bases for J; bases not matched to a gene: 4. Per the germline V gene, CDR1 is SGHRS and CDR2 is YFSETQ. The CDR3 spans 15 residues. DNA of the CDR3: TGCGCCAGCAGCGTCCGGGACAGGGCCTACAATGAGCAGTTCTTC. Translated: CASSVRDRAYNEQFF.

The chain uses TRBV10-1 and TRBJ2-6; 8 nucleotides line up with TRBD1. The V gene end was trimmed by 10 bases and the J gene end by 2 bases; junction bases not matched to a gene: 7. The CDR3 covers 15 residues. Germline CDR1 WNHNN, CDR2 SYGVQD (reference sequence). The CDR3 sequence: CAKGQAHPGANVLTF. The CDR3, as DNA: TGCGCCAAGGGACAGGCCCACCCTGGGGCCAACGTCCTGACTTTC.

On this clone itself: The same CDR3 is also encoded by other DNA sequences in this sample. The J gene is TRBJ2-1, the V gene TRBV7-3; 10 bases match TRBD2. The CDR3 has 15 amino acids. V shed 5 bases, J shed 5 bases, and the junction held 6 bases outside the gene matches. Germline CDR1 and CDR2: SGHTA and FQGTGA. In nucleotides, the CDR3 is TGTGCCAGCAGCCTCAGACTAGCGGGTGACAATGAGCAGTTCTTC. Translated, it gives CASSLRLAGDNEQFF.

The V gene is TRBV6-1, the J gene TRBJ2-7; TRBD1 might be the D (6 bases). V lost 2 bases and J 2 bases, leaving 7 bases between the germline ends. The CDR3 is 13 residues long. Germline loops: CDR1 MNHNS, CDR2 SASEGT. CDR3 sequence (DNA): TGTGCCAGCAGTGAAAAGGGGGCCTACGAGCAGTACTTC. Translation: CASSEKGAYEQYF.

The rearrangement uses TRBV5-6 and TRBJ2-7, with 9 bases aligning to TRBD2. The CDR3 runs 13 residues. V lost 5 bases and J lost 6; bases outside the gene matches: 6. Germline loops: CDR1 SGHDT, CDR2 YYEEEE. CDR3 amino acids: CASRLLAGFEQYF. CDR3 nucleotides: TGTGCCAGCAGGCTCCTAGCGGGATTCGAGCAGTACTTC.

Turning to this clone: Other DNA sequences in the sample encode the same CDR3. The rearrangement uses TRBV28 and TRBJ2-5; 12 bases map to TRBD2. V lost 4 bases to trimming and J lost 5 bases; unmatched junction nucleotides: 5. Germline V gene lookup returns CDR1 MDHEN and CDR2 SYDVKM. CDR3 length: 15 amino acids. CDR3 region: CASSSLAGGQETQYF. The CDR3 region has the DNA TGTGCCAGCAGTTCGCTAGCGGGAGGGCAGGAGACCCAGTACTTC.

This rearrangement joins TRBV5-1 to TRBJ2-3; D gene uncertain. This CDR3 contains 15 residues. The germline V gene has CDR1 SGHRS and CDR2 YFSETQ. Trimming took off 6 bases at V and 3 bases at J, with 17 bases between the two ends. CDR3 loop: CASTPLGSRTDTQYF. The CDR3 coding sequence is TGCGCCAGCACCCCCTTGGGCAGCCGGACAGATACGCAGTATTTT. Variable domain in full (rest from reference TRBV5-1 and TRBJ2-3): KAGVTQTPRYLIKTRGQQVTLSCSPISGHRSVSWYQQTPGQGLQFLFEYFSETQRNKGNFPGRFSGRQFSNSRSEMNVSTLELGDSALYLCASTPLGSRTDTQYFGPGTRLTVL.

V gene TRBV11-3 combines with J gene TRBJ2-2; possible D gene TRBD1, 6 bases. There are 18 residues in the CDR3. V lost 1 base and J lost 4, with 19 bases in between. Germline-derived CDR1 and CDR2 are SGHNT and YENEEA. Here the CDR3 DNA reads TGTGCCAGCAGCTTAGTTAGGGGGTCGGGTGTTGGCACCGGGGAGCTGTTTTTT. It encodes CASSLVRGSGVGTGELFF. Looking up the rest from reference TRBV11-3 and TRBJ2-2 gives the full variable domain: EAGVVQSPRYKIIEKKQPVAFWCNPISGHNTLYWYLQNLGQGPELLIRYENEEAVDDSQLPKDRFSAERLKGVDSTLKIQPAELGDSAVYLCASSLVRGSGVGTGELFFGEGSRLTVL.

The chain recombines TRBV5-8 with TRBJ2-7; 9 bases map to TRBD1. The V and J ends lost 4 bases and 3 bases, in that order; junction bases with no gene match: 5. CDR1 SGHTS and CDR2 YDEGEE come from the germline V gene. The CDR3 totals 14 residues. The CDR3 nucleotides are TGTGCCAGCAGCCCCCGGGACAGGGACTACGAGCAGTACTTC. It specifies CASSPRDRDYEQYF.

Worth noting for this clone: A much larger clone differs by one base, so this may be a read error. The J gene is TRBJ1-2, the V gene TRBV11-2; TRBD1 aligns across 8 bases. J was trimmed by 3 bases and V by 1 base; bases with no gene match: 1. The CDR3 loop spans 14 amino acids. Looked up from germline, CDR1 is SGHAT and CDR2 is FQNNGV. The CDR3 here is CASSLGTGYYGYTF. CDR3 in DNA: TGTGCCAGCAGCTTAGGGACAGGGTACTATGGCTACACCTTC.

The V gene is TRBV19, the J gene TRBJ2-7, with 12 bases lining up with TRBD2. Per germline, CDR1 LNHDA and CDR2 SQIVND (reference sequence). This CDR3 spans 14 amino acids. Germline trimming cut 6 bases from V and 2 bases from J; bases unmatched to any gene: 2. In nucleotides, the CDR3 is TGTGCCAGTAGGAGACTAGCGGGAGCCTACGAGCAGTACTTC. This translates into CASRRLAGAYEQYF.

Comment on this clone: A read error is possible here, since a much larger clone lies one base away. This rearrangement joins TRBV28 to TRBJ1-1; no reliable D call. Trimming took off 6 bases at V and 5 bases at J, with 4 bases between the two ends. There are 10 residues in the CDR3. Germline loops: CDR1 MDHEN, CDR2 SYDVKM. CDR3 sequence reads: CASRRTEAFF. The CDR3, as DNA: TGTGCCAGCAGAAGGACTGAAGCTTTCTTT.

Here the CDR3 reads CASSLGTGEGEQYF. CDR3 DNA sequence: TGTGCCAGCAGTTTAGGGACAGGGGAAGGGGAGCAGTACTTC. The chain couples TRBV27 to TRBJ2-7; 10 nucleotides align to TRBD1. J was trimmed by 7 bases and V by 2 bases; bases with no gene match: 5. CDR3 length: 14 amino acids. Per germline, CDR1 MNHEY and CDR2 SMNVEV (reference sequence).

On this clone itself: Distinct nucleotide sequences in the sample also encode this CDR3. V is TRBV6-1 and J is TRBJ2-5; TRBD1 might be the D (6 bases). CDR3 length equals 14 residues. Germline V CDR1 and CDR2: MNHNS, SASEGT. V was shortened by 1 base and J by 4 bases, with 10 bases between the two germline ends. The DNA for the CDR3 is TGTGCCAGCAGTGAAGGGGGGCTGGGAGAGACCCAGTACTTC. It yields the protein CASSEGGLGETQYF.

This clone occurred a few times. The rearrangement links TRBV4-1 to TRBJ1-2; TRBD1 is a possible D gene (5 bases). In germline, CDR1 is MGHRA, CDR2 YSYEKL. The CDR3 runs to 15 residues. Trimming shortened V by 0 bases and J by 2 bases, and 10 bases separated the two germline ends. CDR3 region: CASSQDDGGNYGYTF. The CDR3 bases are TGCGCCAGCAGCCAAGATGACGGGGGGAACTATGGCTACACCTTC.

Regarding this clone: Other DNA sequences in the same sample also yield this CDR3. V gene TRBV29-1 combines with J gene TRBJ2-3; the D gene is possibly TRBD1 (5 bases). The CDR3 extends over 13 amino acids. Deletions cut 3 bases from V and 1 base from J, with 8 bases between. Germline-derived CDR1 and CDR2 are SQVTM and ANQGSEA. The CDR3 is CSVDQGGTDTQYF. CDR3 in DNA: TGCAGCGTTGACCAGGGTGGCACAGATACGCAGTATTTT.